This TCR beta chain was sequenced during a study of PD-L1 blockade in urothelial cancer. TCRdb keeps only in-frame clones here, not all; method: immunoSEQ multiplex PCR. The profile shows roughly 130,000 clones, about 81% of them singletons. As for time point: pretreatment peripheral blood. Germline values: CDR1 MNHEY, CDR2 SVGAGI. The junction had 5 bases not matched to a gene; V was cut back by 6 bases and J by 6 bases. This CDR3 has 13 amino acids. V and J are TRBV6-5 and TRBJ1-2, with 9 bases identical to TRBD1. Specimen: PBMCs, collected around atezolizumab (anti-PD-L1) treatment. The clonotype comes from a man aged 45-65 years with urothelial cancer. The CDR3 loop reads CASSIGTGNGYTF. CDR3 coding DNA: TGTGCCAGCAGCATCGGGACAGGGAATGGCTACACCTTC.